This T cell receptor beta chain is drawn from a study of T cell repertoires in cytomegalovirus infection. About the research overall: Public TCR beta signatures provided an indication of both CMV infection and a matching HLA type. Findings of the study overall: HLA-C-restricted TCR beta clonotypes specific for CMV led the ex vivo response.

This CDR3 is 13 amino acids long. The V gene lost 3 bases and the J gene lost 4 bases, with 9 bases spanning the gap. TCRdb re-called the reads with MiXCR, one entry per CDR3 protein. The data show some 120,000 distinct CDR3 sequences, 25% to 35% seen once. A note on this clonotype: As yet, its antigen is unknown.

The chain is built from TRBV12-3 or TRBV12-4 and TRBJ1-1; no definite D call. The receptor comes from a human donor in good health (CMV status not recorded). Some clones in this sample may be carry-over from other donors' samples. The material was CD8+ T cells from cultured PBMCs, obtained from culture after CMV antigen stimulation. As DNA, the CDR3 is TGTGCCAGCAGTTTTTACGCTGGCACTGAAGCTTTCTTT. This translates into CASSFYAGTEAFF.